What follows describes a single T cell receptor beta chain. Method: immunoSEQ multiplex PCR; TCRdb's copy keeps in-frame clones and lacks some. The sample has more than 250,000 clones; approximately 86% are singletons. The germline CDR1 and CDR2 sequences are SGDLS and YYNGEE. Trimming removed 3 bases from V and 0 bases from J, with 21 bases in between. CDR3 length: 18 residues. This entry is derived from a study of blood T cell repertoires in COVID-19. The receptor was derived from a woman aged 25-40 years who had recovered from COVID-19. This chain joins TRBV9 and TRBJ1-1; D ambiguous. The sample comprised peripheral blood. The CDR3 loop reads CASSARSGLGPMNTEAFF. In DNA, the CDR3 is TGTGCCAGCAGCGCTCGGTCGGGGTTAGGCCCTATGAACACTGAAGCTTTCTTT.